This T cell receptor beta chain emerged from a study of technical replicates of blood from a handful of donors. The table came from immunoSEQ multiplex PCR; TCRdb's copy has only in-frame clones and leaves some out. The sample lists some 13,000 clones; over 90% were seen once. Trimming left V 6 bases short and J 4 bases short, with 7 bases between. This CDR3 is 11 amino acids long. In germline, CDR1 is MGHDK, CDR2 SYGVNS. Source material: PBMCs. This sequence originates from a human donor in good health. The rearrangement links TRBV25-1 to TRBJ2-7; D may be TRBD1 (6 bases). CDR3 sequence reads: CASRGGYEQYF. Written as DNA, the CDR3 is TGTGCCAGCAGAGGGGGATACGAGCAGTACTTC.